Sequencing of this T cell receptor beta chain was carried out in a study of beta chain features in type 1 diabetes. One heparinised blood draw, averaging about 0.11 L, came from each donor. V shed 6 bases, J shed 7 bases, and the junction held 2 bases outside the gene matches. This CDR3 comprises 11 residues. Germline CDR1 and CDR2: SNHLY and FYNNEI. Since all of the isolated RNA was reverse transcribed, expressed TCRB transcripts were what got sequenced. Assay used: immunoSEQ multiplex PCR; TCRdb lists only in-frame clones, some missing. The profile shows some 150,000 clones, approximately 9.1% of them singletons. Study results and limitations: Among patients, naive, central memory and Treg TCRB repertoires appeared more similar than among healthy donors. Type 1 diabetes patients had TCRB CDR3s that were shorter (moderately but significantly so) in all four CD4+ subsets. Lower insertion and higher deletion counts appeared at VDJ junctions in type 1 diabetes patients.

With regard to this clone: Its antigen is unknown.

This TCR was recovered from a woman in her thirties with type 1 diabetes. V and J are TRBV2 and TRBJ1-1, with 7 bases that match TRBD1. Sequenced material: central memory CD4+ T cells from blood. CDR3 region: CASSNRGEAFF. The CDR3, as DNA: TGTGCCAGCAGCAACAGGGGTGAAGCTTTCTTT.